This T cell receptor beta chain was captured in a study of blood T cells in healthy people across ages. Whole-study results and caveats: Naive T cell percentage strongly correlated with TCR beta diversity. A roughly linear age-dependent decrease characterized TCR beta diversity per million T cells.

Researchers collected roughly 9.8 milliliters of peripheral blood from every single donor. A second about 7 to 11 cycle PCR used barcoded and J-beta primers. Carrying 12 random nucleotides, a template-switch adaptor labeled each individual cDNA molecule. MiXCR was run by TCRdb on the 5' RACE reads, yielding one entry per CDR3 protein. The data contain approximately 800,000 distinct CDR3 sequences, 40% to 65% of them singletons. With respect to this clonotype: Its specificity is unknown.

The material sequenced was blood. The clonotype comes from a man aged 80 or over in good health.

The CDR3 protein is CASSLLAGRESEQFF. The CDR3 DNA follows: TGTGCCAGCAGCTTATTAGCTGGCAGGGAGAGTGAGCAGTTCTTC. The chain has TRBV7-9 and TRBJ2-1; D is perhaps TRBD1 or TRBD2 (5 bases each). Trimming cost V 2 bases and J 9 bases, with 17 bases left between them. Germline CDR1 and CDR2: SEHNR and FQNEAQ (reference sequence). The CDR3 has 15 amino acids.